This T cell receptor beta chain was recorded in a study of blood T cell repertoires in COVID-19. Repertoires were generated with immunoSEQ multiplex PCR, while TCRdb's copy carries only in-frame clones and drops some. The sample shows under 300,000 clones, approximately 88% of them seen only once. The CDR3 contains 13 residues. V was shortened by 1 base and J by 5 bases, with 9 bases between the two germline ends. This clone was counted a single time. Sequencing input: PBMCs or T cells enriched from blood (not recorded which). The sequence was obtained from a woman between 40 and 55 years old who had been exposed to COVID-19. The chain carries TRBV5-7 and TRBJ1-1; no clear D gene. TRBV5-7 is classed as an ORF, of uncertain function. This chain's CDR3 is CASSLKAGTEAFF. In DNA, the CDR3 is TGTGCCAGCAGCTTGAAGGCGGGAACTGAAGCTTTCTTT.